One and the same sample provided the 5 T cell receptor beta chains below, sequenced in a study of T cell repertoires in cytomegalovirus infection. Their antigen targets remain unknown. TCRdb analysed the reads with MiXCR anew, one entry per CDR3 protein. The sample contains about 310,000 distinct CDR3 sequences, about 25% of which appear only once. The sequencing here drew on cultured PBMCs, taken from culture after CMV antigen stimulation. These TCRs come from a human donor in good health (CMV status not recorded). Some clones in this sample may be carry-over from other donors' samples.

The V call is TRBV19, the J call TRBJ2-1; TRBD2 matches 10 bases. Germline CDR1 is LNHDA and CDR2 is SQIVND (reference sequence). Germline trimming cut 2 bases from V and 9 bases from J; bases unmatched to any gene: 4. This CDR3 is 14 amino acids long. The CDR3 region has the DNA TGTGCCAGTAGTATAAGCGGGAGGGGAGGTGAGCAGTTCTTC. Its protein is CASSISGRGGEQFF.

This clonotype has just a few counts. V is TRBV19 and J is TRBJ2-2; 9 bases fit TRBD2. The V gene's germline CDR1 is LNHDA and CDR2 SQIVND (reference sequence). The CDR3 sequence is 20 residues long. The V gene end was trimmed by 7 bases and the J gene end by 0 bases; junction bases not matched to a gene: 18. The CDR3 region is CASTGGASGATRPNTGELFF. CDR3 nucleotide sequence: TGTGCCAGTACGGGAGGCGCTAGCGGGGCCACAAGACCGAACACCGGGGAGCTGTTTTTT.

This clonotype was observed at least ten times. The rearrangement links TRBV7-2 to TRBJ2-1; 7 bases fit TRBD2. The germline gives CDR1 SGHTA, CDR2 FQGNSA. CDR3 length equals 15 residues. V shed 2 bases and J 0 bases; nucleotides not matched to a gene: 1. The CDR3 bases are TGTGCCAGCAGCTTACTAGCGGCCTCCTACAATGAGCAGTTCTTC. It is translated as CASSLLAASYNEQFF.

In the case of this clonotype: This is likely a read error, given that the CDR3 carries no conserved phenylalanine or tryptophan at its end. The gene calls are TRBV20-1 and TRBJ1-1, with D perhaps matching TRBD1 (5 bases). This CDR3 has 12 residues. CDR1 is DFQATT, CDR2 SNEGSKA, per germline (reference sequence). Trimming stripped 5 bases from V and 4 bases from J, with 11 bases between. The CDR3 protein is CSAAGWITEAFS. The CDR3 nucleotides read TGCAGTGCTGCAGGGTGGATCACTGAAGCTTTCTCT.

This chain connects TRBV7-4 to TRBJ2-3; D unclear. The CDR3 is made up of 16 amino acids. The germline V and J ends were trimmed by 1 base and 0 bases, with 11 bases remaining between them. The germline gives CDR1 SGHVT, CDR2 SQSDAQ. The CDR3 coding sequence is TGTGCCAGCAGCTTAGTATCGGTCACTAGCACAGATACGCAGTATTTT. Its protein is CASSLVSVTSTDTQYF.